This record covers a single T cell receptor beta chain. Its antigen is not known. The sample belongs to a study of T cell responses to AZD1222 COVID-19 vaccine. Overall study context: Timing groups of about 4 and about 12 weeks for second doses were pooled.

Looked up from germline, CDR1 is GTSNPN and CDR2 is SVGIG (reference sequence). The V segment lost 3 bases and the J segment 4 bases; nucleotides outside the gene matches: 3. The CDR3 has 12 amino acids. Some clones are missing from TCRdb's copy, which holds only in-frame ones; the method was immunoSEQ multiplex PCR. The sample consists of 68,000 or so clones, about nine tenths of them appearing once. Notes on the study in general: No day 14 peak samples; only post-peak repertoires were characterized.

The rearrangement links TRBV30 to TRBJ2-7, with TRBD2 matching over 7 bases. The sequence derives from an adult in good health. Here the sequenced sample was peripheral blood, taken on day 0 of AZD1222 vaccination. CDR3 amino acids: CAWRWGGYEQYF. The DNA of the CDR3 is TGTGCCTGGAGGTGGGGGGGGTACGAGCAGTACTTC.